This T cell receptor beta chain is drawn from a study of a mutant IDH1 vaccine in newly diagnosed glioma. In the study overall: Patients got their first vaccination 4-6 weeks after radiotherapy alone, or with temozolomide cycles. Overall study findings and caveats: Pseudoprogression appears to have had no connection to changes in top peripheral T cell clonotypes.

The time point here: week 47, end of study. The study gave 300 ug of mutant IDH1 20-mer peptide per vaccine dose, with topical imiquimod. Scheduled for weeks 1, 3, 5, 7, 11, 15, 19 and 23, eight vaccinations were given to patients. TCRdb's table, derived via immunoSEQ multiplex PCR, lists solely in-frame clones and lacks some. This table holds fewer than 85,000 clones, approximately 78% found once. The length of the CDR3 is 16 residues. The germline CDR1 and CDR2 sequences are MNHEY and SMNVEV (reference sequence). Unmatched junction bases numbered 8, after V lost 5 bases and J lost 2 bases. Only one count was recorded for this clone. The antigen is unknown.

The receptor was derived from a man aged 35 to 55 with glioma. The chain couples TRBV27 to TRBJ2-5; 10 bases are shared with TRBD2. The sample in question was PBMCs, obtained from a glioma patient whose treatment included an IDH1 peptide vaccine. CDR3 bases: TGTGCCAGCAGTCCACGACTAGCGGGCCCACAAGAGACCCAGTACTTC. It is translated as CASSPRLAGPQETQYF.